The rows below give T cell receptor beta chains drawn from one sample of a study of blood T cell repertoires in COVID-19. TCRdb's table, derived via immunoSEQ multiplex PCR, lists solely in-frame clones and lacks some. This table has about 180,000 clones, about nine tenths appearing once. The sample was peripheral blood. The receptors derive from a woman aged 45 to 65 with acute or convalescent COVID-19. CDR3s include the opening cysteine and the closing phenylalanine or tryptophan. The order of the fields is CDR3 length, clone size, V gene, D gene, J gene, CDR3 protein, CDR3 DNA. A D gene is named only where the DNA matches it firmly. Expanded clones are given a class, and other clones once, few, many or no size at all.

15	.	TRBV5-1	.	TRBJ1-6	CASSLVGGRNSPLHF	TGCGCCAGCAGCTTGGTGGGGGGTCGTAATTCACCCCTCCACTTT
14	.	TRBV19	.	TRBJ2-2	CASSILLNTGELFF	TGTGCCAGTAGTATTCTATTGAACACCGGGGAGCTGTTTTTT
16	.	TRBV24-1	.	TRBJ2-1	CATSDSTPSSYNEQFF	TGTGCCACCAGTGATTCGACACCGAGCTCCTACAATGAGCAGTTCTTC
16	.	TRBV9	TRBD1	TRBJ1-3	CASSGQGRLRGNTIYF	TGTGCCAGCAGCGGACAGGGGAGACTTAGGGGAAACACCATATATTTT
16	once	TRBV18	TRBD1	TRBJ2-2	CASSTGQAPRAGELFF	TGTGCCAGCTCAACGGGACAGGCTCCTAGGGCCGGGGAGCTGTTTTTT
15	.	TRBV19	.	TRBJ2-5	CASTLTGATRETQYF	TGTGCCAGTACCTTGACAGGTGCCACTAGGGAGACCCAGTACTTC
13	.	TRBV12-5	.	TRBJ2-5	CASGFPAKETQYF	TGTGCTAGTGGTTTCCCTGCGAAAGAGACCCAGTACTTC
12	once	TRBV6-5	.	TRBJ1-1	CATRGGNTEAFF	TGTGCCACCCGGGGGGGGAACACTGAAGCTTTCTTT
15	.	TRBV11-2	.	TRBJ2-1	CASTTTGYQHNEQFF	TGTGCCAGCACCACTACGGGATACCAACACAATGAGCAGTTCTTC
13	.	TRBV27	.	TRBJ1-5	CASRGLSNQPQHF	TGTGCCAGCCGGGGATTGAGCAATCAGCCCCAGCATTTT
16	.	TRBV5-1	TRBD2	TRBJ2-1	CASSLAPGLAGDEQFF	TGCGCCAGCAGCTTGGCGCCGGGACTAGCGGGAGATGAGCAGTTCTTC
16	.	TRBV9	TRBD2	TRBJ2-3	CASSLGLAERTDTQYF	TGTGCCAGCAGCTTGGGACTAGCGGAACGCACAGATACGCAGTATTTT
18	once	TRBV7-8	TRBD2	TRBJ2-7	CASSFPRISGLGSYEQYF	TGTGCCAGCAGCTTCCCCCGGATTAGCGGGCTTGGATCCTACGAGCAGTACTTC
16	once	TRBV19	.	TRBJ1-5	CASSIDPGAGDQPQHF	TGTGCCAGTAGTATAGACCCCGGGGCAGGGGATCAGCCCCAGCATTTT
14	.	TRBV7-2	.	TRBJ1-1	CASSPQQGNTEAFF	TGTGCCAGCAGCCCCCAACAGGGGAACACTGAAGCTTTCTTT
12	.	TRBV7-3	.	TRBJ1-2	CASSLTGYGYTF	TGTGCCAGCAGCTTGACAGGCTATGGCTACACCTTC
14	.	TRBV5-1	TRBD1	TRBJ1-1	CASSLGQGWTEAFF	TGCGCCAGCAGCTTGGGACAGGGTTGGACTGAAGCTTTCTTT